The 32 T cell receptor beta chains below all came from one sample that was sequenced in a study of regulatory T cells in long-lasting Graves disease. Described time point: newly diagnosed GD, antithyroid drugs for less than 3 months. PBMCs were the source of the RNA used for TCR sequencing. Both iRepertoire HTBI primers and Arm-PCR of CDR3 regions were used to build the TCR beta libraries. TCRdb re-derived calls from the multiplex PCR reads in MiXCR, one entry per CDR3 protein. The data show approximately 440,000 distinct CDR3 sequences, about 16% seen once. The same specimen was also included in a second study, on T cells in Graves' hyperthyroidism and ophthalmopathy.

Sequenced material: peripheral blood mononuclear cells (PBMCs), taken at new diagnosis, from a patient treated with antithyroid drugs. These receptors were taken from a man in his forties with Graves disease.

This clonotype was recorded many times. The V call is TRBV24-1, the J call TRBJ2-7, with D possibly being TRBD1 or TRBD2 (5 bases each). The CDR3 is made up of 13 amino acids. Germline-derived CDR1 and CDR2 are KGHDR and SFDVKD. Trimming pared 1 base from V and 6 bases from J, leaving 9 bases between. CDR3 amino acids: CATSDFKGSEQYF. CDR3 nucleotides: TGTGCCACCAGTGATTTTAAGGGGAGCGAGCAGTACTTC.

This clonotype was seen many times. The chain is built from TRBV28 and TRBJ2-5; TRBD2 matches at 9 bases. Trimming cost V 5 bases and J 5 bases; bases outside gene matches: 9. Per the germline V gene, CDR1 is MDHEN and CDR2 is SYDVKM. The CDR3 contains 15 residues. The CDR3 loop is CASSPNSGGRETQYF. The CDR3 DNA reads as TGTGCCAGCAGTCCTAATAGCGGGGGCCGGGAGACCCAGTACTTC.

This clonotype occurred many times. The chain has TRBV10-2 and TRBJ2-1; TRBD1 or TRBD2 may be the D gene (5 bases each). From germline, CDR1 is WSHSY and CDR2 SAAADI. This CDR3 contains 14 residues. V was cut by 8 bases and J by 4 bases, with 15 bases left in between. The CDR3 DNA is TGCGCCAGCTACGAGGGGAGCCCTTACAATGAGCAGTTCTTC. Translating gives CASYEGSPYNEQFF.

Notes on this clonotype: A read error may explain this, as a much larger clone is one base away. This chain uses TRBV5-1 with TRBJ2-1; D is ambiguous. CDR1 is SGHRS, CDR2 YFSETQ, per germline. V lost 4 bases, J lost 3 bases, and 14 bases lay in between. The CDR3 consists of 15 residues. Here the CDR3 DNA reads TGCGCCAGCAGCCCAGACCAGCCCCTCTACAATGAGCAGTTCTTC. It translates to CASSPDQPLYNEQFF.

Notes on this clonotype: A much bigger clone sits one base away, suggesting this may be a read error. The CDR3 loop is CGARDRRGHYGYTF. CDR3 sequence (DNA): TGCGGTGCTAGAGATAGGCGGGGCCACTATGGCTACACCTTC. V gene TRBV20-1 combines with J gene TRBJ1-2, with D perhaps matching TRBD1 (5 bases). Germline V lookup: CDR1 DFQATT, CDR2 SNEGSKA (reference sequence). The CDR3 totals 14 residues.

In this sample, this clonotype turned up a few times. V is TRBV10-2 and J is TRBJ2-7, with 7 bases identical to TRBD1. Germline loops: CDR1 WSHSY, CDR2 SAAADI. The V and J ends lost 2 bases and 2 bases, in that order; junction bases with no gene match: 9. The CDR3 is made up of 16 amino acids. DNA for the CDR3: TGCGCCAGCAGTGAGCCCTGGACAGGCCGACCCTACGAGCAGTACTTC. Its translation: CASSEPWTGRPYEQYF.

In this sample, this clonotype turned up many times. The chain carries TRBV11-3 and TRBJ2-5, with 8 bases that match TRBD2. From germline, CDR1 is SGHNT and CDR2 YENEEA. The length of the CDR3 is 13 residues. V lost 2 bases to trimming and J lost 4 bases; unmatched junction nucleotides: 0. The CDR3 bases are TGTGCCAGCAGCTTAACTAGCGGAGAGACCCAGTACTTC. This sequence encodes CASSLTSGETQYF. The whole variable domain, remainder taken from reference TRBV11-3 and TRBJ2-5, is EAGVVQSPRYKIIEKKQPVAFWCNPISGHNTLYWYLQNLGQGPELLIRYENEEAVDDSQLPKDRFSAERLKGVDSTLKIQPAELGDSAVYLCASSLTSGETQYFGPGTRLLVL.

In this sample, this clonotype turned up many times. This chain joins TRBV20-1 and TRBJ2-7; no definite D call. This CDR3 spans 12 amino acids. V lost 6 bases, J lost 5 bases, and 14 bases lay in between. Germline CDR1 is DFQATT and CDR2 is SNEGSKA (reference sequence). The chain's CDR3 is CSASISGNEQYF. The CDR3 region has the DNA TGCAGTGCCTCCATATCGGGTAACGAGCAGTACTTC.

This clonotype was counted ten times or more. Here the CDR3 DNA reads TGCAGTGCTAGCGGGGACAGCTCGGGAGCTTTCTTT. It is translated as CSASGDSSGAFF. The chain carries TRBV20-1 and TRBJ1-1; 7 bases align to TRBD1. Losses at the gene ends were 3 bases for V and 10 bases for J; bases not matched to a gene: 8. This CDR3 has 12 amino acids. Germline CDR1 is DFQATT and CDR2 is SNEGSKA (reference sequence).

This clonotype was counted a few times. The chain carries TRBV20-1 and TRBJ2-3; TRBD1 is a possible D gene (5 bases). Per germline, CDR1 DFQATT and CDR2 SNEGSKA (reference sequence). Trimming took 0 bases from V and 3 from J, leaving 10 bases between them. The CDR3 runs 14 residues. The CDR3 here is CSAREDKRTDTQYF. Written as DNA, the CDR3 is TGCAGTGCTAGAGAGGACAAAAGGACAGATACGCAGTATTTT.

This clonotype was seen many times. V gene TRBV6-1 combines with J gene TRBJ1-1, with D unclear. The CDR3 has 13 residues. In germline, CDR1 is MNHNS, CDR2 SASEGT. The V and J ends lost 8 bases and 1 base respectively, with 11 bases between them. CDR3 in amino acids: CASVREGNTEAFF. The CDR3, as DNA: TGTGCCAGCGTGCGTGAGGGGAACACTGAAGCTTTCTTT.

This chain connects TRBV6-5 to TRBJ2-2, with D possibly matching TRBD2 (6 bases). The germline V gene encodes CDR1 MNHEY and CDR2 SVGAGI. CDR3 length: 16 residues. Trimming took 1 base from V and 5 from J, leaving 14 bases between them. CDR3 sequence: CASSYLAVGGTGELFF. The DNA of the CDR3 is TGTGCCAGCAGTTACTTAGCGGTGGGGGGAACCGGGGAGCTGTTTTTT.

V gene TRBV24-1 combines with J gene TRBJ1-5; D ambiguous. Germline assignment: CDR1 KGHDR and CDR2 SFDVKD. V lost 5 bases and J 0 bases, leaving 7 bases between the germline ends. This CDR3 has 14 amino acids. CDR3 coding DNA: TGTGCCACCAGTGGCGGCTTTAGCAATCAGCCCCAGCATTTT. It encodes CATSGGFSNQPQHF.

There are many counts of this clonotype. This chain joins TRBV29-1 and TRBJ2-7; D unresolved. Germline V gives CDR1 SQVTM, CDR2 ANQGSEA. Trimming pared 4 bases from V and 0 bases from J, leaving 7 bases between. The CDR3 runs to 12 residues. The CDR3, as DNA: TGCAGCGTTGCTGACGGCTCCTACGAGCAGTACTTC. Residues: CSVADGSYEQYF.

This clonotype was observed a few times. V gene TRBV24-1 combines with J gene TRBJ1-2; no clear D gene. The V and J ends lost 7 bases and 8 bases respectively, with 10 bases between them. Germline CDR1 and CDR2: KGHDR and SFDVKD. The CDR3 sequence is 11 residues long. The CDR3, as DNA: TGTGCCACCAGGGAAGGGAGCGGCTACACCTTC. The encoded protein is CATREGSGYTF.

This clonotype was detected only a few times. The V gene is TRBV7-6, the J gene TRBJ1-5; no reliable D call. This CDR3 spans 15 amino acids. V was shortened by 0 bases and J by 7 bases, with 13 bases between the two germline ends. CDR1 is SGHVS, CDR2 FNYEAQ, per germline. This CDR3 is CASSLAVGEEQPQHF. CDR3 DNA: TGTGCCAGCAGCTTAGCGGTCGGGGAGGAGCAGCCCCAGCATTTT.

The J gene is TRBJ2-3, the V gene TRBV29-1; possibly TRBD1 for D (6 bases). In germline, CDR1 is SQVTM, CDR2 ANQGSEA. The ends were cut back, 6 bases at V and 3 bases at J, with 10 bases in the middle. The CDR3 sequence is 12 residues long. In DNA, the CDR3 is TGCAGCGTGACAACAGGGACAGATACGCAGTATTTT. This gives the protein CSVTTGTDTQYF.

The chain uses TRBV11-2 and TRBJ2-5, with TRBD2 matching 8 bases. The germline V gene has CDR1 SGHAT and CDR2 FQNNGV. The CDR3 is 14 amino acids. Unmatched junction bases numbered 7, after V lost 5 bases and J lost 5 bases. This CDR3 is CASSDGGAWETQYF. The CDR3 nucleotides are TGTGCCAGCAGCGACGGGGGGGCTTGGGAGACCCAGTACTTC.

In this sample, this clonotype turned up a few times. This rearrangement joins TRBV12-3 or TRBV12-4 to TRBJ2-1; possible D gene TRBD1, 6 bases. V was clipped by 6 bases and J by 4 bases, with 10 bases between them. The CDR3 is 13 amino acids. This CDR3 is CASRGQGYNEQFF. The CDR3 bases are TGTGCCAGCAGAGGCCAGGGGTACAATGAGCAGTTCTTC.

This clonotype was seen more than once but under ten times. The V call is TRBV20-1, the J call TRBJ2-7, with 14 bases identical to TRBD2. V lost 0 bases and J lost 7; bases outside the gene matches: 5. The germline CDR1 and CDR2 sequences are DFQATT and SNEGSKA (reference sequence). This CDR3 is built from 15 residues. CDR3 sequence (DNA): TGCAGTGCTAGAGAGACTAGCGGGAGGGCCGGGGAGCAGTACTTC. Protein product: CSARETSGRAGEQYF.

The chain employs TRBV14 and TRBJ2-2; D possibly corresponds to TRBD2 (5 bases). Trimming pared 1 base from V and 4 bases from J, leaving 10 bases between. Germline loops: CDR1 SGHDN, CDR2 FVKESK. The CDR3 consists of 15 residues. CDR3 region: CASSQGREGTGELFF. The CDR3 DNA reads as TGTGCCAGCAGCCAAGGTCGGGAAGGCACCGGGGAGCTGTTTTTT.

This clonotype came up a few times. This rearrangement joins TRBV12-3 or TRBV12-4 to TRBJ2-7, with 7 bases identical to TRBD2. The CDR3 spans 14 residues. J gave up 2 bases and V 6 bases, and 7 bases lay outside the gene matches. The CDR3 reads CASSKGLPTYEQYF. Here the CDR3 DNA reads TGTGCCAGCAGCAAGGGACTACCCACCTACGAGCAGTACTTC.

The table lists this clonotype with many counts. The chain is built from TRBV7-9 and TRBJ2-5; 13 bases match TRBD2. There are 16 residues in the CDR3. V shed 6 bases, J shed 3 bases, and the junction held 7 bases outside the gene matches. The V gene's germline CDR1 is SEHNR and CDR2 FQNEAQ (reference sequence). CDR3 sequence reads: CASRPGTSGTKETQYF. The DNA for the CDR3 is TGTGCCAGCAGGCCCGGGACTAGCGGGACCAAAGAGACCCAGTACTTC.

This clonotype occurred a few times. CDR3 sequence (DNA): TGTGCCAGCAGCTTAATGGTTGGGAACAGGGGGCAGGGCACTCCTTTCTTT. Protein: CASSLMVGNRGQGTPFF. The rearrangement joins TRBV7-9 to TRBJ1-1; 9 bases align to TRBD1. The V gene's germline CDR1 is SEHNR and CDR2 FQNEAQ (reference sequence). There are 17 residues in the CDR3. The junction had 19 bases not matched to a gene; V was cut back by 2 bases and J by 12 bases.

This clonotype was recorded a few times. The chain joins TRBV10-2 to TRBJ2-2; 11 bases fit TRBD2. This CDR3 has 16 residues. Germline V gene sequence: CDR1 WSHSY, CDR2 SAAADI. Trimming removed 6 bases from V and 3 bases from J; junction bases left unmatched: 6. The DNA of the CDR3 is TGCGCCAGCAGGCGACTAGCGGGGTTGGACACCGGGGAGCTGTTTTTT. It is translated as CASRRLAGLDTGELFF.

At least ten counts were recorded for this clonotype. CDR3 amino acids: CAIWPSGSYEQYF. CDR3 bases: TGTGCCATCTGGCCTAGCGGCTCCTACGAGCAGTACTTC. The chain joins TRBV28 to TRBJ2-7; 7 bases map to TRBD2. The germline CDR1 and CDR2 sequences are MDHEN and SYDVKM. The CDR3 has 13 residues. V lost 10 bases and J lost 0; bases outside the gene matches: 6.

Notes on this clonotype: One junction end does not reproduce the germline sequence, and a read error may be involved. The chain combines TRBV9 with TRBJ2-3, with 9 bases that match TRBD2. CDR1 and CDR2 from the germline V gene are SGDLS and YYNGEE. The CDR3 has 14 amino acids. The CDR3 reads CARSGGLATDTQYF. DNA for the CDR3: TGTGCCCGCAGCGGGGGACTAGCAACAGATACGCAGTATTTT.

The chain recombines TRBV3-1 with TRBJ1-1, with 11 bases fitting TRBD1. The CDR3 consists of 13 residues. V lost 1 base and J lost 10; bases outside the gene matches: 2. CDR1 is LGHDT and CDR2 is YNNKEL in the germline V gene (reference sequence). CDR3 residues: CASSQGTGGAAFF. As DNA, the CDR3 is TGTGCCAGCAGCCAAGGGACAGGGGGCGCAGCTTTCTTT. The whole variable domain, filled in from reference TRBV3-1 and TRBJ1-1, reads DTAVSQTPKYLVTQMGNDKSIKCEQNLGHDTMYWYKQDSKKFLKIMFSYNNKELIINETVPNRFSPKSPDKAHLNLHINSLELGDSAVYFCASSQGTGGAAFFGQGTRLTVV.

This clonotype was seen repeatedly, ten times or more. The chain joins TRBV6-1 to TRBJ1-1; TRBD1 matches at 11 bases. Germline lookup yields CDR1 MNHNS and CDR2 SASEGT. The CDR3 totals 15 residues. Trimming cost V 6 bases and J 5 bases; bases outside gene matches: 8. The CDR3 spells CASRPGQGVGTEAFF. The CDR3 nucleotides read TGTGCCAGCAGGCCGGGACAGGGGGTAGGAACTGAAGCTTTCTTT.

This clonotype was counted a few times. The rearrangement joins TRBV29-1 to TRBJ2-2, with D maybe TRBD2 (5 bases). The CDR3 covers 15 residues. CDR1 and CDR2 (germline): SQVTM, ANQGSEA. V was pared by 6 bases and J by 6 bases, with 20 bases between. CDR3 coding DNA: TGCAGCGTCACTAGTCAAGGGCTCGGGGCCGGGGAGCTGTTTTTT. As protein: CSVTSQGLGAGELFF.

This clonotype was found many times. The chain joins TRBV28 to TRBJ1-6; 9 positions agree with TRBD1. V shed 4 bases, J shed 10 bases, and the junction held 5 bases outside the gene matches. Germline-derived CDR1 and CDR2 are MDHEN and SYDVKM. The CDR3 length is 14 residues. CDR3 region: CASSWTGAESPLHF. The CDR3 coding sequence is TGTGCCAGCAGTTGGACAGGGGCGGAATCACCCCTCCACTTT.

There are many counts of this clonotype. V and J are TRBV12-5 and TRBJ2-5; D gene unclear. CDR3 length: 10 residues. Germline CDR1 LGHNT, CDR2 FRNRAP. Trimming pared 3 bases from V and 7 bases from J, leaving 3 bases between. The DNA of the CDR3 is TGTGCTAGTGGTTTCGGGACCCAGTACTTC. Translating gives CASGFGTQYF. Full variable domain (remainder filled in from reference TRBV12-5 and TRBJ2-5): DARVTQTPRHKVTEMGQEVTMRCQPILGHNTVFWYRQTMMQGLELLAYFRNRAPLDDSGMPKDRFSAEMPDATLATLKIQPSEPRDSAVYFCASGFGTQYFGPGTRLLVL.